Each of the 5 T cell receptor beta chains below was sequenced from the same sample in a study of T cell responses to AZD1222 COVID-19 vaccine. Using immunoSEQ multiplex PCR, the repertoire was profiled, and TCRdb retains in-frame clones only, with some absent. The table includes some 100,000 clones, about 89% detected once. The specimen comprised peripheral blood, sampled on day 0 of AZD1222 vaccination. These TCRs come from an adult in good health.

V and J are TRBV18 and TRBJ1-4; unclear D gene. The V gene's germline CDR1 is KGHSH and CDR2 LQKENI. Trimming removed 2 bases from V and 7 bases from J, with 8 bases in between. The CDR3 is made up of 13 amino acids. The CDR3 DNA reads as TGTGCCAGCTCACCAGGCTTCGGTGAAAAACTGTTTTTT. It codes for CASSPGFGEKLFF.

This rearrangement joins TRBV6-5 to TRBJ2-7; D might be TRBD1 or TRBD2, each matching 5 bases. Germline V gives CDR1 MNHEY, CDR2 SVGAGI. CDR3 size: 14 residues. The V and J ends lost 5 bases and 4 bases respectively, with 15 bases between them. The CDR3 is CASSIKLGDYEQYF. The DNA of the CDR3 is TGTGCCAGCAGTATCAAACTAGGGGATTACGAGCAGTACTTC.

The rearrangement joins TRBV9 to TRBJ2-5; D is possibly TRBD1 (6 bases). CDR3 length: 17 residues. V lost 3 bases and J 1 base, leaving 19 bases between the germline ends. Germline values: CDR1 SGDLS, CDR2 YYNGEE. CDR3 in DNA: TGTGCCAGCAGCGCCGCGGACTCACTAGGGGGCCAAGAGACCCAGTACTTC. It translates to CASSAADSLGGQETQYF.

CDR3 nucleotide sequence: TGTGCCAGCAGTCTAGGACAGGGGGCCGGCGTTGGATCGTACAATGAGCAGTTCTTC. Its protein product is CASSLGQGAGVGSYNEQFF. The rearrangement uses TRBV2 and TRBJ2-1, with 11 positions matching TRBD1. CDR1 is SNHLY, CDR2 FYNNEI, per germline. J gave up 4 bases and V 5 bases, and 16 bases lay outside the gene matches. The CDR3 loop spans 19 amino acids.

The J gene is TRBJ1-1, the V gene TRBV7-6, with D perhaps matching TRBD1 (6 bases). V lost 5 bases and J lost 6, with 25 bases in between. The CDR3 has 17 residues. Germline values: CDR1 SGHVS, CDR2 FNYEAQ. CDR3 sequence: CASSADGVRGARPEAFF. Written as DNA, the CDR3 is TGTGCCAGCAGCGCCGATGGAGTCAGGGGCGCACGTCCTGAAGCTTTCTTT. Based on the CDR3 plus reference TRBV7-6 and TRBJ1-1, the full variable domain is GAGVSQSPRYKVTKRGQDVALRCDPISGHVSLYWYRQALGQGPEFLTYFNYEAQQDKSGLPNDRFSAERPEGSISTLTIQRTEQRDSAMYRCASSADGVRGARPEAFFGQGTRLTVV.